The source of this T cell receptor beta chain is a study of T-cell reconstitution after alpha-beta-depleted transplantation in children. General observations from the study: Alpha-beta T cells about two months after transplant reportedly derived from several hundred expanded graft clones.

Researchers prepared the TCRbeta library using unique molecular identifiers, the study reports. In TCRdb, the PCR reads were re-called with MiXCR into one record per CDR3 protein. The sample lists over 450,000 distinct CDR3 sequences, roughly 10% seen once, with around 2.2% in the top ten. This clonotype was observed many times. Its matching antigen is unknown. Per germline, CDR1 LNHDA and CDR2 SQIVND (reference sequence). There are 15 residues in the CDR3. Trimming cost V 8 bases and J 8 bases; bases outside gene matches: 12. The clonotype comes from a child aged 2 to 15 with inherited bone marrow failure, due to receive a stem cell transplant. The source was PBMCs, collected before TCRalphabeta/CD19-depleted stem cell transplant. The chain is built from TRBV19 and TRBJ2-2; 9 nucleotides agree with TRBD1. The CDR3 sequence: CASSPGQGSAGELFF. DNA of the CDR3: TGTGCCAGTTCGCCGGGACAGGGTTCAGCGGGGGAGCTGTTTTTT.